The 31 T cell receptor beta chains below all came from one sample that was sequenced in a study of cytomegalovirus exposure and HLA in healthy donors. It was with 60 Vbeta and 13 Jbeta primers that the PCR ran. Libraries were prepared by immunoSEQ multiplex PCR; TCRdb keeps only in-frame clonotypes and omits some of them. Of approximately 130,000 clones listed, about 80% are singletons. Sequencing used PBMCs. The receptors derive from a woman aged 18 to 35 in good health and CMV-seronegative.

The CDR3 loop is CASSLERSTEAFF. For the CDR3, the DNA is TGTGCCAGCAGCTTAGAAAGGAGCACTGAAGCTTTCTTT. The chain recombines TRBV11-3 with TRBJ1-1; D is undetermined. This CDR3 region has 13 residues. Germline loops: CDR1 SGHNT, CDR2 YENEEA. Trimming removed 0 bases from V and 4 bases from J, with 6 bases in between.

In its sample, this clone was seen a few times. For the CDR3, the DNA is TGTGCCATCAGTGCGATAGCGGGAACTGGTGTAAGAATGTACAATGAGCAGTTCTTC. Its translation is CAISAIAGTGVRMYNEQFF. The genes are TRBV10-3 and TRBJ2-1; 8 bases align to TRBD2. CDR1 ENHRY and CDR2 SYGVKD come from the germline V gene. CDR3 length: 19 residues. V was pared by 4 bases and J by 4 bases, with 18 bases of the junction left unmatched.

The V and J genes are TRBV6-6 and TRBJ1-4; 8 positions match TRBD1. Trimming took 5 bases from V and 5 from J; bases not matched to a gene: 10. Germline V gene lookup returns CDR1 MNHNY and CDR2 SVGAGI (reference sequence). The CDR3 is 16 amino acids. This CDR3 is CASSTLTGQANEKLFF. The CDR3 coding sequence is TGTGCCAGCAGTACTCTGACGGGACAGGCAAATGAAAAACTGTTTTTT.

The gene calls are TRBV6-1 and TRBJ2-3, with 8 bases aligning to TRBD1. The V gene's germline CDR1 is MNHNS and CDR2 SASEGT. The V segment lost 0 bases and the J segment 2 bases; nucleotides outside the gene matches: 7. The CDR3 is 17 amino acids. CDR3 coding DNA: TGTGCCAGCAGTGAAGCAGGGGACAGGAGACTCACAGATACGCAGTATTTT. It specifies CASSEAGDRRLTDTQYF.

The chain employs TRBV4-1 and TRBJ1-2; D is undetermined. Germline loops: CDR1 MGHRA, CDR2 YSYEKL. The CDR3 extends over 16 amino acids. With 1 base removed from V and 0 bases from J, the gap between germline ends came to 12 bases. As DNA, the CDR3 is TGCGCCAGCAGCCAAGTTCCGGGAACTACTAACTATGGCTACACCTTC. This sequence encodes CASSQVPGTTNYGYTF.

A single count supports this clone. As DNA, the CDR3 is TGTGCCAGCAGCGTGGGAACAGGGGTCGAGTACACTGAAGCTTTCTTT. It codes for CASSVGTGVEYTEAFF. The chain joins TRBV9 to TRBJ1-1; 7 bases align to TRBD1. Germline V CDR1 and CDR2: SGDLS, YYNGEE. V trimming: 2 bases; J trimming: 3 bases; junction bases outside the gene matches: 10. The CDR3 consists of 16 residues.

This clone was counted between two and nine times. This rearrangement joins TRBV2 to TRBJ2-7; TRBD1 matches at 7 bases. The germline CDR1 and CDR2 sequences are SNHLY and FYNNEI. This CDR3 spans 14 amino acids. Trimming took 7 bases from V and 4 from J; bases not matched to a gene: 10. DNA of the CDR3: TGTGCCAGCACCCTCCCTGACAGGGTATACGAGCAGTACTTC. This codes for CASTLPDRVYEQYF.

The gene calls are TRBV4-1 and TRBJ2-7, with TRBD1 identical over 7 bases. The CDR3 extends over 16 amino acids. Germline V gene lookup returns CDR1 MGHRA and CDR2 YSYEKL. Losses at the gene ends were 1 base for V and 0 bases for J; bases not matched to a gene: 6. The CDR3 bases are TGCGCCAGCAGCCAAGGCTCAGGGGGAAACTCCTACGAGCAGTACTTC. This translates into CASSQGSGGNSYEQYF.

This clone was picked up one time. The chain carries TRBV7-9 and TRBJ1-1; D might be TRBD1 (6 bases). The CDR3 spans 14 residues. Germline lookup yields CDR1 SEHNR and CDR2 FQNEAQ (reference sequence). Trimming removed 5 bases from V and 0 bases from J, with 10 bases in between. CDR3 coding DNA: TGTGCCAGCAGCCAGGGGATAATGAACACTGAAGCTTTCTTT. Translated: CASSQGIMNTEAFF.

Worth noting for this clone: The CDR3 does not close with the conserved phenylalanine or tryptophan, likely indicating a read error. This chain uses TRBV4-1 with TRBJ2-7; 10 nucleotides agree with TRBD2. CDR1 and CDR2 (germline): MGHRA, YSYEKL. This CDR3 spans 14 amino acids. The J segment lost 7 bases and the V segment lost 5 bases, leaving 8 bases of the junction unmatched. CDR3 DNA: TGCGCCAGCAGCTCAGCGGGAGGGCCGGGGGAGCAGTACCTC. As protein: CASSSAGGPGEQYL.

The J gene is TRBJ1-1, the V gene TRBV27; D is possibly TRBD1 (6 bases). The germline V and J ends were trimmed by 4 bases and 4 bases, with 16 bases remaining between them. This CDR3 has 15 residues. Germline CDR1 reads MNHEY; CDR2 reads SMNVEV (reference sequence). The CDR3 bases are TGTGCCAGCAGTTCGCCCGGGAGGGGGAGCACTGAAGCTTTCTTT. Translation gives CASSSPGRGSTEAFF.

Here the CDR3 reads CASSSGGEQYF. CDR3 DNA: TGTGCCAGCAGCTCAGGAGGCGAGCAGTACTTC. This chain links TRBV11-2 with TRBJ2-7, with D tentatively TRBD2 (5 bases). CDR1 is SGHAT and CDR2 is FQNNGV in the germline V gene. This CDR3 region has 11 residues. Deletions cut 4 bases from V and 6 bases from J, with 7 bases between.

V is TRBV5-8 and J is TRBJ1-5; D is ambiguous. Per the germline V gene, CDR1 is SGHTS and CDR2 is YDEGEE. Trimming took 0 bases from V and 7 from J, leaving 5 bases between them. There are 12 residues in the CDR3. This CDR3 reads CASSLDLQPQHF. The CDR3 DNA sequence: TGTGCCAGCAGCTTGGATCTACAGCCCCAGCATTTT.

The rearrangement uses TRBV27 and TRBJ2-2; D not resolved. The V and J ends lost 0 bases and 4 bases respectively, with 9 bases between them. The V gene's germline CDR1 is MNHEY and CDR2 SMNVEV (reference sequence). The CDR3 totals 15 residues. The CDR3, as DNA: TGTGCCAGCAGTTTATCACGGTGGAGCACCGGGGAGCTGTTTTTT. This codes for CASSLSRWSTGELFF.

The table lists this clone with a count of one. The chain combines TRBV15 with TRBJ1-2; perhaps TRBD1 as D (6 bases). Trimming shortened V by 0 bases and J by 4 bases, and 15 bases separated the two germline ends. CDR1 and CDR2 from the germline V gene are LNHNV and YYDKDF (reference sequence). The CDR3 totals 16 residues. In DNA, the CDR3 is TGTGCCACCAGCAGAGATAACCCAGACAGGAGCTATGGCTACACCTTC. This sequence encodes CATSRDNPDRSYGYTF. The full variable domain, with the rest looked up from reference TRBV15 and TRBJ1-2, is DAMVIQNPRYQVTQFGKPVTLSCSQTLNHNVMYWYQQKSSQAPKLLFHYYDKDFNNEADTPDNFQSRRPNTSFCFLDIRSPGLGDTAMYLCATSRDNPDRSYGYTFGSGTRLTVV.

This clone was seen only a few times. In DNA, the CDR3 is TGTGCCAGCTCGCACGCTAGAGAAATCTATGGCTACACCTTC. Its translation: CASSHAREIYGYTF. The gene calls are TRBV18 and TRBJ1-2, with D hard to call. CDR3 length equals 14 residues. Per germline, CDR1 KGHSH and CDR2 LQKENI. Trimming took off 6 bases at V and 4 bases at J, with 15 bases between the two ends.

V and J are TRBV19 and TRBJ2-3; 7 bases are a match to TRBD2. The CDR3 sequence is 16 residues long. J was trimmed by 0 bases and V by 3 bases; bases with no gene match: 6. CDR1 and CDR2 (germline): LNHDA, SQIVND (reference sequence). CDR3 bases: TGTGCCAGTAGTATGGGGGGGACGGGGAGCACAGATACGCAGTATTTT. It is translated as CASSMGGTGSTDTQYF. Supplemented by reference TRBV19 and TRBJ2-3, the full variable domain reads DGGITQSPKYLFRKEGQNVTLSCEQNLNHDAMYWYRQDPGQGLRLIYYSQIVNDFQKGDIAEGYSVSREKKESFPLTVTSAQKNPTAFYLCASSMGGTGSTDTQYFGPGTRLTVL.

The chain is built from TRBV7-2 and TRBJ2-5; 7 bases are shared with TRBD2. The DNA end favors TRBJ2-7, so the J call may be wrong. CDR3 length equals 15 residues. Germline V gene lookup returns CDR1 SGHTA and CDR2 FQGNSA. CDR3 region: CASSFRLASSYEQYF. For the CDR3, the DNA is TGTGCCAGCAGCTTCCGACTAGCCAGCTCCTACGAGCAGTACTTC.

The CDR3 reads CASSPSGRDAFF. The CDR3 DNA follows: TGCGCCAGCAGCCCGTCCGGGAGGGACGCTTTCTTT. The chain recombines TRBV5-1 with TRBJ1-1; perhaps TRBD1 as D (5 bases). Trimming removed 4 bases from V and 11 bases from J, with 15 bases in between. Germline V gene sequence: CDR1 SGHRS, CDR2 YFSETQ. The CDR3 consists of 12 residues.

The V gene is TRBV4-1, the J gene TRBJ1-6; D remains ambiguous. The CDR3 loop spans 19 amino acids. Trimming pared 4 bases from V and 0 bases from J, leaving 19 bases between. Per the germline V gene, CDR1 is MGHRA and CDR2 is YSYEKL. CDR3 in amino acids: CASSPEGDAGSSYNSPLHF. DNA of the CDR3: TGCGCCAGCAGCCCGGAGGGAGACGCCGGCAGCTCCTATAATTCACCCCTCCACTTT.

The rearrangement links TRBV6-6 to TRBJ2-2, with 8 bases lining up with TRBD2. Germline V gene data show CDR1 as MNHNY and CDR2 as SVGAGI (reference sequence). The CDR3 has 15 residues. This chain's CDR3 is CGSGGEPGASGELFF. CDR3 in DNA: TGTGGATCGGGGGGGGAGCCCGGGGCCTCCGGGGAGCTGTTTTTT.

The chain recombines TRBV4-1 with TRBJ1-1; the D gene is possibly TRBD1 (5 bases). Germline-derived CDR1 and CDR2 are MGHRA and YSYEKL. V lost 6 bases, J lost 6 bases, and 20 bases lay in between. The CDR3 loop spans 15 amino acids. CDR3 in amino acids: CASRAGTSRSAEAFF. As DNA, the CDR3 is TGCGCCAGCAGAGCCGGGACTTCCCGTAGCGCTGAAGCTTTCTTT.

The chain employs TRBV6-1 and TRBJ1-5; D ambiguous. CDR1 is MNHNS and CDR2 is SASEGT in the germline V gene. The length of the CDR3 is 18 residues. V lost 1 base and J 0 bases, leaving 16 bases between the germline ends. The CDR3 sequence is CASSEVSPEAYSNQPQHF. The CDR3 nucleotides read TGTGCCAGCAGTGAAGTTTCCCCCGAGGCGTATAGCAATCAGCCCCAGCATTTT.

A note on this clone: Other DNA sequences of this sample code for an identical CDR3. This sequence joins TRBV7-2 and TRBJ1-4; D unresolved. Germline CDR1 SGHTA, CDR2 FQGNSA. V dropped 3 bases and J dropped 5 bases, with 4 bases sitting between them. This CDR3 is 12 amino acids long. In DNA form, the CDR3 reads TGTGCCAGCAGCTTCCCGAATGAAAAACTGTTTTTT. This gives the protein CASSFPNEKLFF.

The V gene is TRBV19, the J gene TRBJ1-1; 9 bases line up with TRBD1. The junction had 9 bases not matched to a gene; V was cut back by 0 bases and J by 4 bases. Looked up from germline, CDR1 is LNHDA and CDR2 is SQIVND (reference sequence). The CDR3 is 17 amino acids. As DNA, the CDR3 is TGTGCCAGTAGTATAGACAGGACAGGGGATTTGGGCACTGAAGCTTTCTTT. As protein: CASSIDRTGDLGTEAFF.

This chain uses TRBV4-1 with TRBJ1-1; no reliable D call. CDR1 and CDR2 (germline): MGHRA, YSYEKL. V lost 1 base and J lost 0, with 6 bases in between. This CDR3 is 14 amino acids long. CDR3 DNA sequence: TGCGCCAGCAGCCAAGGACACATGAACACTGAAGCTTTCTTT. Protein sequence: CASSQGHMNTEAFF.

V usage is TRBV6-5 and J usage is TRBJ2-7; TRBD1 might be the D (6 bases). Trimming left V 2 bases short and J 3 bases short, with 11 bases between. CDR1 is MNHEY, CDR2 SVGAGI, per germline. CDR3 length: 14 residues. In nucleotides, the CDR3 is TGTGCCAGCAGTTACGCAGGCAGGGGCTACGAGCAGTACTTC. Translated: CASSYAGRGYEQYF.

The rearrangement uses TRBV19 and TRBJ1-1; D is uncertain. Germline-derived CDR1 and CDR2 are LNHDA and SQIVND (reference sequence). V lost 2 bases and J 1 base, leaving 14 bases between the germline ends. The CDR3 has 16 amino acids. The CDR3 DNA is TGTGCCAGTAGTATAAGGCTGTCGAGGTCGAACACTGAAGCTTTCTTT. Translating gives CASSIRLSRSNTEAFF. The variable domain in full, completed from reference TRBV19 and TRBJ1-1, reads DGGITQSPKYLFRKEGQNVTLSCEQNLNHDAMYWYRQDPGQGLRLIYYSQIVNDFQKGDIAEGYSVSREKKESFPLTVTSAQKNPTAFYLCASSIRLSRSNTEAFFGQGTRLTVV.

This chain uses TRBV6-5 with TRBJ2-5, with D possibly TRBD2 on 6 matching bases. Per germline, CDR1 MNHEY and CDR2 SVGAGI. The CDR3 length is 15 residues. V lost 8 bases, J lost 4 bases, and 20 bases lay in between. In DNA, the CDR3 is TGTGCCAGCTCTTCTTTAGCGCTCGGGGGAGAGACCCAGTACTTC. It is translated as CASSSLALGGETQYF.

J is TRBJ2-3 and V is TRBV10-3; 9 nucleotides agree with TRBD1. The CDR3 totals 16 residues. CDR1 is ENHRY and CDR2 is SYGVKD in the germline V gene. After removal of 6 bases from V and 4 bases from J, the junction contained 11 bases not matched to a gene. CDR3 in DNA: TGTGCCATCAGGAACTTCGGGACAGGGATGCCAGATACGCAGTATTTT. Residues: CAIRNFGTGMPDTQYF.

The rearrangement joins TRBV7-2 to TRBJ1-5; D is unclear. Trimming pared 2 bases from V and 4 bases from J, leaving 12 bases between. CDR3 length: 15 amino acids. Germline V gene sequence: CDR1 SGHTA, CDR2 FQGNSA. The CDR3: CASSLLGTMNQPQHF. CDR3 DNA sequence: TGTGCCAGCAGCTTACTGGGCACGATGAATCAGCCCCAGCATTTT.